The T cell receptor (beta chain) under discussion was sequenced for a study of T cell responses to AZD1222 COVID-19 vaccine. Study as a whole: Second doses were pooled across both intervals (about 4 or about 12 weeks).

Overall study findings and caveats: Only five or six individuals given AZD1222 were seropositive at baseline.

Trimming took off 2 bases at V and 5 bases at J, with 10 bases between the two ends. This CDR3 is 14 amino acids long. Germline values: CDR1 KGHSH, CDR2 LQKENI. Concerning this clone itself: Its target is unknown.

The data were produced by immunoSEQ multiplex PCR, yet TCRdb's version contains in-frame clones alone and is incomplete. Found here are 150,000 to 200,000 clones, about 90% of them singletons; the top ten hold about 6%. The TCR was taken from an adult in good health. The material sequenced was peripheral blood, taken on day 0 of AZD1222 vaccination. The chain joins TRBV18 to TRBJ2-4; D is unclear. CDR3 in DNA: TGTGCCAGCTCACCAACGCCGAGAGAAAACATTCAGTACTTC. Translating gives CASSPTPRENIQYF.